These 10 T cell receptor beta chains share one sample of origin, sequenced in a study of breast tumors, draining lymph nodes, adjacent tissues (dated by TCRdb to 2016 to 2018). The library was obtained by multiplex PCR. The reads were generated on an Illumina HiSeq 2000. TCRdb cleaned the public reads at Q25 with fastp, built clones with MiXCR and kept in-frame beta chains. Each entry is one CDR3 protein sequence, shown with its most common DNA and genes. Present in this sample are around 130,000 distinct CDR3 sequences, around a third of which were seen just once. The ten largest clonotypes hold approximately 2.3% of the sample. Lymph node samples were obtained from the axillary draining lymph nodes of breast cancer patients. The source material was axillary lymph node tissue. Receptors were obtained from a female donor with breast cancer. Some clones in this sample may be carry-over from other donors' samples.

Notes on this clonotype: This clone may be a read error of a much larger clone one base away. V is TRBV28 and J is TRBJ1-3; 8 bases are shared with TRBD1. This CDR3 has 15 amino acids. Germline CDR1 MDHEN, CDR2 SYDVKM. V was pared by 11 bases and J by 3 bases, with 12 bases of the junction left unmatched. CDR3 nucleotides: TGTGCCTGCTGCAGGGCAGGGGGCTTTGGAAACACCATATATTTT. Translation gives CACCRAGGFGNTIYF.

The chain links TRBV15 to TRBJ2-7, with TRBD1 as a possible D gene (6 bases). The CDR3 extends over 15 amino acids. Germline V gives CDR1 LNHNV, CDR2 YYDKDF (reference sequence). Trimming took off 0 bases at V and 5 bases at J, with 14 bases between the two ends. The CDR3 loop is CATSRDQEGGHEQYF. The DNA for the CDR3 is TGTGCCACCAGCAGAGATCAGGAAGGGGGACACGAGCAGTACTTC.

At least ten counts were recorded for this clonotype. V is TRBV6-1 and J is TRBJ2-1; TRBD1 aligns across 7 bases. V shed 5 bases, J shed 0 bases, and the junction held 7 bases outside the gene matches. CDR1 MNHNS and CDR2 SASEGT come from the germline V gene. The CDR3 totals 16 residues. CDR3 nucleotide sequence: TGTGCCAGCAGTCGACAGGGACAAACCTCCTACAATGAGCAGTTCTTC. It translates to CASSRQGQTSYNEQFF.

This clonotype has a count of ten or more. The chain combines TRBV6-5 with TRBJ1-5; TRBD1 might be the D (5 bases). Trimming took 6 bases from V and 4 from J, leaving 13 bases between them. This CDR3 has 14 amino acids. Germline lookup yields CDR1 MNHEY and CDR2 SVGAGI. CDR3 DNA: TGTGCCAGCAGCCCGGGGGTTGTGAATCAGCCCCAGCATTTT. Its protein is CASSPGVVNQPQHF.

This clonotype was recorded many times. J is TRBJ2-2 and V is TRBV5-1; D uncertain. Trimming cost V 3 bases and J 1 base, with 4 bases left between them. CDR1 is SGHRS, CDR2 YFSETQ, per germline. This CDR3 is 13 amino acids long. The CDR3 region has the DNA TGCGCCAGCAGCTCCAGGAACACCGGGGAGCTGTTTTTT. It is translated as CASSSRNTGELFF.

Ten or more counts support this clonotype. J is TRBJ2-1 and V is TRBV6-2 or TRBV6-3, with unresolved D. V shed 4 bases and J shed 9 bases, with 7 bases lying between them. The CDR3 is 11 amino acids. Germline CDR1 is MNHEY and CDR2 is SVGEGT. The CDR3 nucleotides read TGTGCCAGCAGTTTCCAGTTTGAGCAGTTCTTC. Amino acid sequence: CASSFQFEQFF.

The V gene is TRBV14, the J gene TRBJ1-3; 7 nucleotides match TRBD1. The V segment lost 4 bases and the J segment 7 bases; nucleotides outside the gene matches: 7. CDR3 length: 14 residues. Per germline, CDR1 SGHDN and CDR2 FVKESK. CDR3 nucleotide sequence: TGTGCCAGCAGCCTGAACACAGGGGCGAACACCATATATTTT. Translating gives CASSLNTGANTIYF.

CDR3 sequence reads: CATSDLFGSFESPLHF. The DNA of the CDR3 is TGTGCCACCAGTGATTTATTTGGGTCTTTTGAGTCACCCCTCCACTTT. The rearrangement links TRBV24-1 to TRBJ1-6; no definite D call. Trimming took off 1 base at V and 10 bases at J, with 16 bases between the two ends. CDR3 length equals 16 residues. Looked up from germline, CDR1 is KGHDR and CDR2 is SFDVKD.

Note on this clonotype: A read error may account for a junction end that differs from germline. The chain joins TRBV19 to TRBJ2-6; D is possibly TRBD2 (6 bases). Germline CDR1 is LNHDA and CDR2 is SQIVND (reference sequence). CDR3 length equals 14 residues. In DNA form, the CDR3 reads TGCGTCAGTGGCGGGGTGACTGGGGCCAACGTCCTGACTTTC. This gives the protein CVSGGVTGANVLTF.

This clonotype was seen repeatedly, ten times or more. The V and J genes are TRBV6-2 or TRBV6-3 and TRBJ2-7; 7 nucleotides agree with TRBD1. Trimming at V came to 4 bases and at J to 5 bases, leaving 5 bases not matched to a gene. Germline CDR1 MNHEY, CDR2 SVGEGT. The CDR3 covers 13 residues. CDR3 sequence reads: CASSSHDRDEQYV. CDR3 nucleotide sequence: TGTGCCAGCAGTTCCCACGACAGGGACGAGCAGTACGTC.